These 26 T cell receptor beta chains originate from one sample sequenced in a study of siplizumab effects on memory and regulatory T cells. Data came from immunoSEQ multiplex PCR; TCRdb stores just in-frame clones and leaves some out. The sample consists of approximately 100,000 clones, more than 85% of them appearing once. The sample taken for sequencing was CD4+ T cells sorted from blood. These receptors were collected from a human donor in good health. Some clones in this sample may be carry-over from other donors' samples.

The chain employs TRBV7-3 and TRBJ2-1; D tentatively reads TRBD1 or TRBD2 (5 bases each). The CDR3 contains 16 residues. CDR1 and CDR2 (germline): SGHTA, FQGTGA. Trimming removed 1 base from V and 8 bases from J, with 18 bases in between. CDR3 protein: CASSLRSGTFVDEQFF. The CDR3 DNA follows: TGTGCCAGCAGCTTAAGGTCCGGGACCTTCGTCGATGAGCAGTTCTTC.

The chain links TRBV30 to TRBJ1-1; TRBD1 agrees at 8 bases. Germline CDR1 is GTSNPN and CDR2 is SVGIG (reference sequence). V dropped 8 bases and J dropped 3; count of bases not matched to a gene: 8. This CDR3 has 13 residues. CDR3 in DNA: TGTGCCCGACGGACAGGGAGGGACACTGAAGCTTTCTTT. This encodes CARRTGRDTEAFF.

The chain employs TRBV2 and TRBJ2-7, with D possibly matching TRBD2 (8 bases). This CDR3 region has 15 residues. CDR1 is SNHLY and CDR2 is FYNNEI in the germline V gene. Trimming removed 7 bases at V and 0 bases at J, with 16 bases between. CDR3 protein: CASIYSGDSSYEQYF. DNA for the CDR3: TGTGCCAGCATCTATAGCGGGGACAGCTCCTACGAGCAGTACTTC.

The chain has TRBV2 and TRBJ2-5, with 10 nucleotides matching TRBD2. Germline V CDR1 and CDR2: SNHLY, FYNNEI. This CDR3 spans 13 amino acids. J gave up 4 bases and V 6 bases, and 2 bases lay outside the gene matches. The CDR3 DNA follows: TGTGCCAGCAGCCGACTAGCGGGAGAGACCCAGTACTTC. The encoded protein is CASSRLAGETQYF.

The chain has TRBV5-3 and TRBJ2-1; D perhaps matches TRBD2 (6 bases). TRBV5-3 is placed among ORFs of uncertain function. CDR3 size: 13 residues. V was cut by 4 bases and J by 6 bases, with 11 bases left in between. CDR3 region: CARSLGLINEQFF. DNA for the CDR3: TGTGCCAGAAGCCTGGGACTGATCAATGAGCAGTTCTTC.

The chain links TRBV5-4 to TRBJ2-1; weak D call: TRBD2 (7 bases). This CDR3 region has 15 residues. Trimming took off 0 bases at V and 8 bases at J, with 15 bases between the two ends. Germline-derived CDR1 and CDR2 are SGHNT and YYREEE (reference sequence). CDR3 residues: CASSLESRGGDEQFF. For the CDR3, the DNA is TGTGCCAGCAGCTTGGAGTCCAGGGGAGGGGATGAGCAGTTCTTC.

The chain uses TRBV18 and TRBJ1-4; D is undetermined. This CDR3 has 11 amino acids. V gave up 6 bases and J gave up 7 bases, with 6 bases separating them. Looked up from germline, CDR1 is KGHSH and CDR2 is LQKENI. DNA for the CDR3: TGTGCCAGCTCTGGGAGTGAAAAACTGTTTTTT. Protein product: CASSGSEKLFF.

This chain links TRBV5-1 with TRBJ2-1; D is possibly TRBD1 (5 bases). The germline V gene has CDR1 SGHRS and CDR2 YFSETQ. CDR3 length: 14 residues. Trimming took off 3 bases at V and 9 bases at J, with 16 bases between the two ends. The CDR3 region has the DNA TGCGCCAGCAGCTCGGTCCCCAGGGCACCTGAGCAGTTCTTC. Translating gives CASSSVPRAPEQFF.

J is TRBJ2-7 and V is TRBV19; 13 nucleotides match TRBD2. This CDR3 has 16 residues. V lost 4 bases to trimming and J lost 5 bases; unmatched junction nucleotides: 8. Per the germline V gene, CDR1 is LNHDA and CDR2 is SQIVND (reference sequence). The CDR3 bases are TGTGCCAGTAGTACGCAGACTAGCGGGAGGTCGGACGAGCAGTACTTC. Encoded protein: CASSTQTSGRSDEQYF.

The V and J genes are TRBV6-5 and TRBJ2-2; TRBD2 might be the D (6 bases). Germline lookup yields CDR1 MNHEY and CDR2 SVGAGI. CDR3 size: 16 residues. Trimming pared 2 bases from V and 2 bases from J, leaving 12 bases between. CDR3 DNA: TGTGCCAGCAGTTACGAGGGACTTCCCAACACCGGGGAGCTGTTTTTT. It is translated as CASSYEGLPNTGELFF.

This rearrangement joins TRBV28 to TRBJ2-3; D unclear. The CDR3 sequence is 12 residues long. Trimming took 1 base from V and 6 from J, leaving 5 bases between them. Germline CDR1 is MDHEN and CDR2 is SYDVKM. In nucleotides, the CDR3 is TGTGCCAGCAGTTTATATCCCGATACGCAGTATTTT. Translation gives CASSLYPDTQYF.

The rearrangement joins TRBV19 to TRBJ1-5, with D uncertain. Trimming took 3 bases from V and 4 from J, leaving 4 bases between them. The CDR3 runs 12 residues. Germline V CDR1 and CDR2: LNHDA, SQIVND (reference sequence). The chain's CDR3 is CASSILNQPQHF. The CDR3, as DNA: TGTGCCAGTAGTATTTTGAATCAGCCCCAGCATTTT. The full variable domain, its missing parts supplied by reference TRBV19 and TRBJ1-5, is DGGITQSPKYLFRKEGQNVTLSCEQNLNHDAMYWYRQDPGQGLRLIYYSQIVNDFQKGDIAEGYSVSREKKESFPLTVTSAQKNPTAFYLCASSILNQPQHFGDGTRLSIL.

The V and J genes are TRBV5-1 and TRBJ2-5; perhaps TRBD2 as D (6 bases). There are 14 residues in the CDR3. Trimming stripped 4 bases from V and 4 bases from J, with 14 bases between. Looked up from germline, CDR1 is SGHRS and CDR2 is YFSETQ. CDR3 amino acids: CASSPALGGETQYF. As DNA, the CDR3 is TGCGCCAGCAGCCCTGCGCTGGGGGGAGAGACCCAGTACTTC. Full variable domain (remainder filled in from reference TRBV5-1 and TRBJ2-5): KAGVTQTPRYLIKTRGQQVTLSCSPISGHRSVSWYQQTPGQGLQFLFEYFSETQRNKGNFPGRFSGRQFSNSRSEMNVSTLELGDSALYLCASSPALGGETQYFGPGTRLLVL.

The gene calls are TRBV28 and TRBJ2-1; TRBD2 aligns across 7 bases. The CDR3 loop spans 15 amino acids. Germline V gives CDR1 MDHEN, CDR2 SYDVKM. The V segment lost 1 base and the J segment 9 bases; nucleotides outside the gene matches: 9. The CDR3 here is CASSLLGGGMGEQFF. As DNA, the CDR3 is TGTGCCAGCAGTTTATTGGGGGGAGGGATGGGTGAGCAGTTCTTC.

The rearrangement joins TRBV2 to TRBJ1-6; D is uncertain. Germline loops: CDR1 SNHLY, CDR2 FYNNEI. The CDR3 contains 15 residues. The V gene lost 1 base and the J gene lost 4 bases, with 8 bases spanning the gap. In nucleotides, the CDR3 is TGTGCCAGCAGTGAAGAGAGCTCTTATAATTCACCCCTCCACTTT. As protein: CASSEESSYNSPLHF.

The V call is TRBV30, the J call TRBJ2-7; possibly TRBD1 for D (5 bases). This CDR3 is 13 amino acids long. The germline gives CDR1 GTSNPN, CDR2 SVGIG (reference sequence). V dropped 0 bases and J dropped 12 bases, with 18 bases sitting between them. CDR3 bases: TGTGCCTGGAGTGTACCACAGGCCCTGACCCGGTACTTC. It encodes CAWSVPQALTRYF.

The CDR3 DNA follows: TGCGCCAGCAGCTTGGATCGGGGTAGGAGAAACACCATATATTTT. It encodes CASSLDRGRRNTIYF. V usage is TRBV5-1 and J usage is TRBJ1-3, with D unclear. There are 15 residues in the CDR3. The V gene's germline CDR1 is SGHRS and CDR2 YFSETQ. Trimming took off 0 bases at V and 5 bases at J, with 12 bases between the two ends.

The chain uses TRBV9 and TRBJ2-5; TRBD2 matches at 9 bases. The CDR3 totals 17 residues. Looked up from germline, CDR1 is SGDLS and CDR2 is YYNGEE. Unmatched junction bases numbered 10, after V lost 3 bases and J lost 1 base. CDR3 nucleotide sequence: TGTGCCAGCAGCGGGGGAGCGGGAGGCGGGGTCCAAGAGACCCAGTACTTC. It encodes CASSGGAGGGVQETQYF.

The J gene is TRBJ2-7, the V gene TRBV27; 8 positions agree with TRBD2. With 5 bases clipped from V and 8 bases from J, the junction kept 8 bases outside the gene matches. CDR3 size: 13 residues. The V gene's germline CDR1 is MNHEY and CDR2 SMNVEV (reference sequence). CDR3: CASSPTGRGQQYF. The DNA of the CDR3 is TGTGCCAGCAGTCCAACCGGGAGGGGACAGCAGTACTTC.

V gene TRBV7-9 combines with J gene TRBJ2-7; TRBD1 matches at 10 bases. The germline V gene encodes CDR1 SEHNR and CDR2 FQNEAQ (reference sequence). The CDR3 totals 14 residues. Trimming took 5 bases from V and 3 from J; bases not matched to a gene: 4. The CDR3 spells CASSRDRGLYEQYF. The CDR3 DNA is TGTGCCAGCAGCAGGGACAGGGGCCTCTACGAGCAGTACTTC.

The chain is built from TRBV2 and TRBJ1-5, with TRBD1 as a possible D gene (6 bases). Trimming pared 2 bases from V and 8 bases from J, leaving 16 bases between. CDR1 and CDR2 (germline): SNHLY, FYNNEI. CDR3 length: 15 residues. CDR3 DNA sequence: TGTGCCAGCAGTGAACAGGGGACTGGTTTTGAGCCCCAGCATTTT. Encoded protein: CASSEQGTGFEPQHF. Supplemented by reference TRBV2 and TRBJ1-5, the full variable domain reads EPEVTQTPSHQVTQMGQEVILRCVPISNHLYFYWYRQILGQKVEFLVSFYNNEISEKSEIFDDQFSVERPDGSNFTLKIRSTKLEDSAMYFCASSEQGTGFEPQHFGDGTRLSIL.

The rearrangement links TRBV5-4 to TRBJ2-5; the D is unclear. The CDR3 loop spans 11 amino acids. Germline assignment: CDR1 SGHNT and CDR2 YYREEE (reference sequence). Trimming took off 3 bases at V and 4 bases at J, with 4 bases between the two ends. DNA for the CDR3: TGTGCCAGCAGCTCCGGAGAGACCCAGTACTTC. It codes for CASSSGETQYF.

This chain uses TRBV28 with TRBJ2-7; D tentatively fits TRBD1 or TRBD2 (5 bases each). The ends were cut back, 6 bases at V and 2 bases at J, with 17 bases in the middle. This CDR3 is 15 amino acids long. Germline loops: CDR1 MDHEN, CDR2 SYDVKM. The CDR3 DNA is TGTGCCAGCAGAGCGTTGGGACGACCTCCCTACGAGCAGTACTTC. Protein sequence: CASRALGRPPYEQYF.

The V call is TRBV10-3, the J call TRBJ2-5; D is uncertain. Germline loops: CDR1 ENHRY, CDR2 SYGVKD. The V and J ends lost 2 bases and 5 bases respectively, with 9 bases between them. The CDR3 is made up of 13 amino acids. CDR3 in amino acids: CAISERTGETQYF. The CDR3 nucleotides read TGTGCCATCAGTGAGCGAACTGGCGAGACCCAGTACTTC.

This clone turned up a few times. The chain combines TRBV6-5 with TRBJ2-5; 9 bases map to TRBD1. Germline CDR1 is MNHEY and CDR2 is SVGAGI. The length of the CDR3 is 14 residues. J was trimmed by 2 bases and V by 10 bases; bases with no gene match: 8. Here the CDR3 reads CATRSTGGQETQYF. The DNA of the CDR3 is TGTGCCACTAGATCGACAGGGGGTCAAGAGACCCAGTACTTC.

J is TRBJ1-1 and V is TRBV18, with 8 bases fitting TRBD1. The CDR3 length is 17 residues. CDR1 and CDR2 from the germline V gene are KGHSH and LQKENI. Trimming took 4 bases from V and 0 from J; bases not matched to a gene: 10. The CDR3 loop reads CASSLNPGQGLNTEAFF. The CDR3 DNA follows: TGTGCCAGCTCACTCAACCCCGGACAGGGATTGAACACTGAAGCTTTCTTT.